The next 19 T cell receptor beta chains were all read from a single sample in a study of blood T cell repertoires in COVID-19. Sequencing was performed with immunoSEQ multiplex PCR; in TCRdb, only in-frame clones are kept and a portion is missing. The data show around 95,000 clones, with 70% to 80% seen just once and about 12% held by the top ten. The specimen was peripheral blood. The receptors originated from an older woman with acute or convalescent COVID-19.

This clone was recorded only once. The chain joins TRBV2 to TRBJ1-4, with D hard to call. The CDR3 is made up of 13 amino acids. Trimming cost V 2 bases and J 11 bases, with 12 bases left between them. The V gene's germline CDR1 is SNHLY and CDR2 FYNNEI. CDR3 coding DNA: TGTGCCAGCAGTGAATACCGGGAGGAGAAACTGTTTTTT. This encodes CASSEYREEKLFF.

This CDR3 reads CASSISGRPKEAFF. The CDR3 DNA sequence: TGTGCCAGTAGTATTAGTGGCAGGCCGAAGGAAGCTTTCTTT. The chain links TRBV19 to TRBJ1-1; D is unclear. CDR3 length: 14 amino acids. Germline CDR1 and CDR2: LNHDA and SQIVND (reference sequence). V was trimmed by 3 bases and J by 8 bases, leaving 16 bases between them.

The genes are TRBV5-1 and TRBJ1-4, with TRBD1 as a possible D gene (5 bases). This CDR3 spans 15 amino acids. Trimming cost V 4 bases and J 4 bases, with 14 bases left between them. The germline V gene encodes CDR1 SGHRS and CDR2 YFSETQ. In DNA, the CDR3 is TGCGCCAGCAGCCCCTTTAGGGGTGGTAATGAAAAACTGTTTTTT. It codes for CASSPFRGGNEKLFF.

The rearrangement uses TRBV5-8 and TRBJ1-6; 7 nucleotides line up with TRBD1. The CDR3 consists of 17 residues. The J segment lost 0 bases and the V segment lost 5 bases, leaving 8 bases of the junction unmatched. Germline V gene data show CDR1 as SGHTS and CDR2 as YDEGEE. Written as DNA, the CDR3 is TGTGCCAGCAGTCCTGGGACAGAGAGCTCCTATAATTCACCCCTCCACTTT. It specifies CASSPGTESSYNSPLHF.

This clone was seen more than once but under ten times. The chain has TRBV12-3 or TRBV12-4 and TRBJ1-1, with unresolved D. The V end was cut by 1 base, the J end by 0 bases, with 3 bases between. The CDR3 contains 13 residues. The CDR3 region has the DNA TGTGCCAGCAGTTTAGGAGTGAACACTGAAGCTTTCTTT. Translated, it gives CASSLGVNTEAFF.

The chain joins TRBV29-1 to TRBJ2-2, with TRBD1 matching 10 bases. V lost 7 bases, J lost 2 bases, and 4 bases stayed unmatched. The CDR3 spans 14 residues. CDR1 and CDR2 from the germline V gene are SQVTM and ANQGSEA. As DNA, the CDR3 is TGCAGCGGACGGACAGGGGGTAACACCGGGGAGCTGTTTTTT. Amino acid sequence: CSGRTGGNTGELFF.

The V call is TRBV5-1, the J call TRBJ2-2, with D possibly TRBD2 on 5 matching bases. The germline gives CDR1 SGHRS, CDR2 YFSETQ. This CDR3 has 16 residues. The V and J ends lost 3 bases and 1 base respectively, with 13 bases between them. CDR3 in DNA: TGCGCCAGCAGCTCTGGACTCTCCCGGAACACCGGGGAGCTGTTTTTT. This gives the protein CASSSGLSRNTGELFF.

The rearrangement uses TRBV28 and TRBJ1-3, with 9 bases lining up with TRBD1. Per the germline V gene, CDR1 is MDHEN and CDR2 is SYDVKM. V lost 5 bases to trimming and J lost 4 bases; unmatched junction nucleotides: 9. The CDR3 sequence is 16 residues long. This CDR3 is CASSPYTGGAGNTIYF. The CDR3 DNA reads TGTGCCAGCAGTCCCTACACAGGGGGCGCGGGAAACACCATATATTTT.

The chain carries TRBV19 and TRBJ1-5, with D hard to call. Trimming shortened V by 5 bases and J by 8 bases, and 16 bases separated the two germline ends. Germline V gene sequence: CDR1 LNHDA, CDR2 SQIVND (reference sequence). The CDR3 has 14 residues. CDR3 loop: CASSSDTQVEPQHF. The CDR3 DNA follows: TGTGCCAGTAGTTCTGACACCCAAGTGGAGCCCCAGCATTTT.

This chain links TRBV27 with TRBJ1-2; 7 bases are a match to TRBD1. J was trimmed by 5 bases and V by 5 bases; bases with no gene match: 11. This CDR3 has 15 residues. CDR1 MNHEY and CDR2 SMNVEV come from the germline V gene (reference sequence). DNA for the CDR3: TGTGCCAGCAGTGCCCTAACGACAGGGTCGTATGGCTACACCTTC. It codes for CASSALTTGSYGYTF.

This clone has a handful of counts. The chain recombines TRBV6-6 with TRBJ1-1, with D possibly being TRBD1 (5 bases). This CDR3 has 12 residues. The germline V gene encodes CDR1 MNHNY and CDR2 SVGAGI (reference sequence). Trimming took off 6 bases at V and 6 bases at J, with 11 bases between the two ends. The CDR3 protein is CASRAGPAEAFF. The CDR3 DNA is TGTGCCAGCAGGGCAGGGCCGGCTGAAGCTTTCTTT.

To note about this clone: Its ends do not fully match the called genes, so a read error is possible. V gene TRBV20-1 combines with J gene TRBJ2-1; the match to TRBD2 covers 11 bases. This CDR3 has 10 residues. Germline V lookup: CDR1 DFQATT, CDR2 SNEGSKA (reference sequence). CDR3 coding DNA: TGCAGTGCCGTAGCGGGGGGGCCTCTCTTC. It codes for CSAVAGGPLF.

This clone was observed a single time. This chain joins TRBV30 and TRBJ1-4; weak D call: TRBD1 (6 bases). CDR3 length equals 13 residues. CDR1 GTSNPN and CDR2 SVGIG come from the germline V gene (reference sequence). With 5 bases removed from V and 3 bases from J, the gap between germline ends came to 10 bases. The CDR3 region is CAWAGVANEKLFF. For the CDR3, the DNA is TGTGCCTGGGCAGGGGTCGCTAATGAAAAACTGTTTTTT.

The chain couples TRBV23-1 to TRBJ1-1; D is uncertain. TRBV23-1 is reported as an ORF; its role is uncertain. The CDR3 contains 15 residues. Trimming removed 0 bases at V and 10 bases at J, with 18 bases between. DNA of the CDR3: TGCGCCAGCAGTCAATCTGTAATAGTGATGCGAGGAGCTTTCTTT. Encoded protein: CASSQSVIVMRGAFF.

The gene calls are TRBV11-2 and TRBJ2-1; 9 bases match TRBD1. Germline V lookup: CDR1 SGHAT, CDR2 FQNNGV. The V and J ends lost 4 bases and 10 bases, in that order; junction bases with no gene match: 14. This CDR3 region has 16 residues. CDR3 sequence reads: CASSSLGGTGSEEQFF. The CDR3 DNA is TGTGCCAGCAGCTCGCTAGGGGGGACAGGGTCGGAGGAGCAGTTCTTC.

CDR3: CASSLSGGQLSEQYV. The CDR3 nucleotides are TGTGCCAGCAGTTTATCTGGGGGACAGCTGAGCGAGCAGTACGTC. The chain couples TRBV28 to TRBJ2-7; 7 nucleotides agree with TRBD1. Trimming at V came to 1 base and at J to 6 bases, leaving 9 bases not matched to a gene. This CDR3 region has 15 residues. Germline CDR1 and CDR2: MDHEN and SYDVKM.

This clone was found a few times. The rearrangement links TRBV7-2 to TRBJ1-5; D not resolved. The V end lost 3 bases, the J end lost 0 bases, and 6 bases lay between the germline ends. The CDR3 spans 14 residues. Germline CDR1 SGHTA, CDR2 FQGNSA. This CDR3 reads CASSLIYSNQPQHF. The CDR3 DNA reads as TGTGCCAGCAGCTTGATCTATAGCAATCAGCCCCAGCATTTT.

V is TRBV7-9 and J is TRBJ2-3, with D possibly matching TRBD1 (6 bases). CDR3 length: 14 residues. V shed 2 bases and J shed 5 bases, with 11 bases lying between them. Germline CDR1 SEHNR, CDR2 FQNEAQ (reference sequence). The CDR3, as DNA: TGTGCCAGCAGCTTACAGGGGTCGGGAGATACGCAGTATTTT. Translating it yields CASSLQGSGDTQYF.

The genes are TRBV5-4 and TRBJ2-7, with TRBD1 as a possible D gene (6 bases). The germline V and J ends were trimmed by 5 bases and 4 bases, with 19 bases remaining between them. The length of the CDR3 is 15 residues. Germline V gene data show CDR1 as SGHNT and CDR2 as YYREEE (reference sequence). CDR3 coding DNA: TGTGCCAGCAGTCTTACGACAGGCCTCCCGTACGAGCAGTACTTC. Amino acids: CASSLTTGLPYEQYF.